This T cell receptor beta chain was sequenced for a study of T cells expressing NK-cell markers. Across the study: From sorted CD3+CD56+NKG2C+, CD3+CD56+NKG2C- and CD3+CD56-NKG2C+ T cells came the TCR beta repertoires. HCMV seropositivity characterized seven of the eight sequenced donors, and seronegativity one.

TCRdb re-called the 5' RACE reads, yielding one record per CDR3 amino acid sequence without DNA. The sample includes hundreds of thousands of distinct CDR3 sequences. This CDR3 is built from 14 residues. Germline values: CDR1 SGHTA, CDR2 FQGNSA. The sequencing sample was made of blood T cells: a sorted CD56 or NKG2C T cell subset, CD4+ or CD8+ T cells, or bulk PBMC T cells (not recorded which). This TCR came from a woman aged 18 to 75 in good health. V gene TRBV7-2 combines with J gene TRBJ2-1; TCRdb indicates TRBD2, and absent DNA this call remains unverified. CDR3 amino acids: CASSKTSGRDEQFF.